This T cell receptor beta chain is drawn from a study of CD4+ T cells in melanoma. The table came from immunoSEQ multiplex PCR; TCRdb's copy has only in-frame clones and leaves some out. The repertoire consists of 120,000 to 150,000 clones, with around 90% occurring once and the leading ten covering over 1.5%. In germline, CDR1 is MNHEY, CDR2 SVGAGI. The V segment lost 0 bases and the J segment 7 bases; nucleotides outside the gene matches: 3. This CDR3 has 14 residues. This receptor was taken from a human donor with melanoma. This chain links TRBV6-5 with TRBJ1-5; 7 bases are a match to TRBD1. The CDR3 loop is CASSYSTGYQPQHF. Here the CDR3 DNA reads TGTGCCAGCAGTTACTCGACAGGGTACCAGCCCCAGCATTTT.